The 20 T cell receptor beta chains below all came from one sample that was sequenced in a study of blood T cells in healthy people across ages. A second roughly 6 to 11 cycle PCR used barcoded and J-beta primers. TCRdb reprocessed the 5' RACE reads with MiXCR, giving one entry per CDR3 protein. The table lists about 1,800,000 distinct CDR3 sequences, over 25% of them singletons, with more than 6% in the top ten. Sequenced sample: blood. The receptors were gathered from a woman under 40 in good health.

This sequence joins TRBV19 and TRBJ2-3; D is uncertain. The CDR3 has 15 residues. Per germline, CDR1 LNHDA and CDR2 SQIVND (reference sequence). Trimming took off 1 base at V and 4 bases at J, with 12 bases between the two ends. The CDR3 loop reads CASSIASTGPDTQYF. The DNA for the CDR3 is TGTGCCAGTAGTATAGCCAGCACGGGTCCAGATACGCAGTATTTT.

This chain uses TRBV7-3 with TRBJ2-3; 7 positions match TRBD2. Germline V gene data show CDR1 as SGHTA and CDR2 as FQGTGA. The CDR3 has 14 residues. The ends lost 5 bases at V and 3 bases at J; junction bases unmatched: 5. CDR3 bases: TGTGCCAGCAGCCGCAGCGGGGCTACAGATACGCAGTATTTT. This codes for CASSRSGATDTQYF.

A few counts support this clonotype. The genes are TRBV6-6 and TRBJ2-5; no clear D gene. Trimming took off 0 bases at V and 1 base at J, with 9 bases between the two ends. CDR1 is MNHNY and CDR2 is SVGAGI in the germline V gene (reference sequence). The CDR3 has 15 amino acids. The CDR3 reads CASSYSTGAQETQYF. The CDR3 DNA reads as TGTGCCAGCAGTTACTCGACCGGCGCCCAAGAGACCCAGTACTTC.

The chain uses TRBV4-2 and TRBJ2-3; D is perhaps TRBD1 (6 bases). V shed 0 bases and J shed 1 base, with 14 bases lying between them. This CDR3 region has 17 residues. CDR1 and CDR2 (germline): LGHNA, YNFKEQ. CDR3 protein: CASSQEGVGARTDTQYF. The CDR3, as DNA: TGTGCCAGCAGCCAAGAAGGGGTGGGGGCCCGCACAGATACGCAGTATTTT.

This clonotype was counted between two and nine times. The chain carries TRBV20-1 and TRBJ2-3; maybe TRBD1 (5 bases). Germline-derived CDR1 and CDR2 are DFQATT and SNEGSKA (reference sequence). This CDR3 is 13 amino acids long. V was pared by 5 bases and J by 5 bases, with 14 bases between. The DNA for the CDR3 is TGCAGTGCTCGCGACAGTGTGGTAGATACGCAGTATTTT. Protein product: CSARDSVVDTQYF.

The gene calls are TRBV7-2 and TRBJ2-3; tentatively, D is TRBD1 (5 bases). The CDR3 length is 15 residues. The germline gives CDR1 SGHTA, CDR2 FQGNSA. V lost 5 bases to trimming and J lost 5 bases, with 17 bases between them. The DNA of the CDR3 is TGTGCCAGCAGCGACCAGGGCCTTCCCGGAGATACGCAGTATTTT. Encoded protein: CASSDQGLPGDTQYF.

This clonotype has at least ten counts. The rearrangement links TRBV10-3 to TRBJ2-7; TRBD1 is a possible D gene (5 bases). The V end lost 7 bases, the J end lost 5 bases, and 15 bases lay between the germline ends. The CDR3 has 13 residues. Looked up from germline, CDR1 is ENHRY and CDR2 is SYGVKD. The CDR3 loop reads CAITVDTTDEQYF. In DNA, the CDR3 is TGTGCCATCACCGTGGACACCACGGACGAGCAGTACTTC.

The chain carries TRBV14 and TRBJ2-7; 7 bases align to TRBD2. The germline V gene encodes CDR1 SGHDN and CDR2 FVKESK. V lost 1 base and J lost 5; bases outside the gene matches: 2. This CDR3 region has 13 residues. CDR3 sequence: CASSQGLADEQYF. The DNA of the CDR3 is TGTGCCAGCAGCCAAGGGCTAGCGGACGAGCAGTACTTC.

The chain recombines TRBV29-1 with TRBJ2-4; TRBD1 aligns across 9 bases. The J call may be incorrect, as the DNA end agrees better with TRBJ2-7. CDR3 length: 13 residues. CDR1 is SQVTM, CDR2 ANQGSEA, per germline. The chain's CDR3 is CSVDMGTGYEQYF. CDR3 nucleotide sequence: TGCAGCGTTGATATGGGGACAGGGTACGAGCAGTACTTC.

In its sample, this clonotype was seen a few times. This chain connects TRBV6-2 or TRBV6-3 to TRBJ1-5, with a possible D match to TRBD1 (5 bases). This CDR3 spans 15 amino acids. V was trimmed by 0 bases and J by 6 bases, leaving 12 bases between them. Germline V CDR1 and CDR2: MNHEY, SVGEGT. For the CDR3, the DNA is TGTGCCAGCAGTTACTCCGGCTTGGGGGGTCAGCCCCAGCATTTT. As protein: CASSYSGLGGQPQHF.

The chain combines TRBV28 with TRBJ1-3, with 7 bases fitting TRBD1. The CDR3 spans 15 residues. Per the germline V gene, CDR1 is MDHEN and CDR2 is SYDVKM. V dropped 6 bases and J dropped 2; count of bases not matched to a gene: 7. CDR3 nucleotide sequence: TGTGCCAGCAGACGACAGGGTTTTACTGGAAACACCATATATTTT. It yields the protein CASRRQGFTGNTIYF.

The J gene is TRBJ2-2, the V gene TRBV9; D remains unclear. The V gene's germline CDR1 is SGDLS and CDR2 YYNGEE. The CDR3 consists of 15 residues. V lost 6 bases and J 1 base, leaving 13 bases between the germline ends. The CDR3 bases are TGTGCCAGCAACTTCGGCTGGGGGAACACCGGGGAGCTGTTTTTT. It encodes CASNFGWGNTGELFF.

The chain combines TRBV4-1 with TRBJ2-7; TRBD1 is a possible D gene (5 bases). Trimming left V 0 bases short and J 4 bases short, with 19 bases between. The germline V gene has CDR1 MGHRA and CDR2 YSYEKL. The CDR3 totals 17 residues. The DNA of the CDR3 is TGCGCCAGCAGCCAAGAAGTGGACACAGGCTTTTGGTACGAGCAGTACTTC. Its translation is CASSQEVDTGFWYEQYF.

This clonotype was counted between two and nine times. The chain uses TRBV15 and TRBJ2-6, with D perhaps being TRBD1 or TRBD2 (5 bases each). There are 20 residues in the CDR3. The V gene lost 1 base and the J gene lost 1 base, with 20 bases spanning the gap. Germline V gene data show CDR1 as LNHNV and CDR2 as YYDKDF (reference sequence). The CDR3 protein is CATSRVLGTGIQSGANVLTF. CDR3 nucleotide sequence: TGTGCCACCAGCAGAGTCCTAGGGACGGGCATCCAGTCTGGGGCCAACGTCCTGACTTTC.

Comments on this clonotype: The junction shows a germline mismatch at one end, possibly a read error. The rearrangement joins TRBV30 to TRBJ1-1; D remains ambiguous. Germline V CDR1 and CDR2: GTSNPN, SVGIG (reference sequence). The CDR3 covers 15 residues. CDR3 in amino acids: CAWMKLGGMNTEAFF. The CDR3 DNA is TGCGCCTGGATGAAGCTCGGAGGGATGAACACTGAAGCTTTCTTT.

This clonotype showed up many times. V and J are TRBV7-2 and TRBJ1-4, with a tentative D call TRBD1 (5 bases). The CDR3 runs 15 residues. Trimming stripped 1 base from V and 2 bases from J, with 8 bases between. The germline gives CDR1 SGHTA, CDR2 FQGNSA. The CDR3 here is CASSLEGNTNEKLFF. CDR3 nucleotide sequence: TGTGCCAGCAGCTTAGAGGGGAACACTAATGAAAAACTGTTTTTT. The complete variable domain, with remaining parts taken from reference TRBV7-2 and TRBJ1-4, reads GAGVSQSPSNKVTEKGKDVELRCDPISGHTALYWYRQSLGQGLEFLIYFQGNSAPDKSGLPSDRFSAERTGGSVSTLTIQRTQQEDSAVYLCASSLEGNTNEKLFFGSGTQLSVL.

This sequence joins TRBV12-3 or TRBV12-4 and TRBJ1-6; a weak D match, TRBD1 (5 bases). The germline V and J ends were trimmed by 5 bases and 10 bases, with 18 bases remaining between them. This CDR3 has 15 amino acids. The CDR3 nucleotides are TGTGCCAGCAGTCCCCCTGCAGGGTCAGGATCACCCCTCCACTTT. Its protein product is CASSPPAGSGSPLHF.

In its sample, this clonotype was seen many times. The rearrangement uses TRBV20-1 and TRBJ2-3; D is undetermined. Between the trimmed V and J ends, which lost 6 bases and 6 bases, there was a span of 19 bases. Germline CDR1 and CDR2: DFQATT and SNEGSKA (reference sequence). There are 14 residues in the CDR3. DNA for the CDR3: TGCAGTGCCCTCGATGGGCTCGGAGAGGATACGCAGTATTTT. Protein: CSALDGLGEDTQYF.

This clonotype was detected ten times or more. The V call is TRBV7-2, the J call TRBJ1-2; the match to TRBD1 covers 9 bases. Losses at the gene ends were 1 base for V and 4 bases for J; bases not matched to a gene: 1. Germline CDR1 reads SGHTA; CDR2 reads FQGNSA. There are 14 residues in the CDR3. The CDR3 protein is CASSLVGQGYGYTF. In DNA form, the CDR3 reads TGTGCCAGCAGCTTAGTGGGACAGGGCTATGGCTACACCTTC. Looking up the rest from reference TRBV7-2 and TRBJ1-2 gives the full variable domain: GAGVSQSPSNKVTEKGKDVELRCDPISGHTALYWYRQSLGQGLEFLIYFQGNSAPDKSGLPSDRFSAERTGGSVSTLTIQRTQQEDSAVYLCASSLVGQGYGYTFGSGTRLTVV.

This sequence joins TRBV3-1 and TRBJ2-3, with TRBD2 matching 9 bases. The CDR3 totals 18 residues. V lost 4 bases, J lost 4 bases, and 15 bases stayed unmatched. Germline CDR1 and CDR2: LGHDT and YNNKEL (reference sequence). CDR3 in DNA: TGTGCCAGCAGCCCTAGGGGTGGTAGCGGGAGAGTCGCAGATACGCAGTATTTT. This gives the protein CASSPRGGSGRVADTQYF.